This TCR beta chain originates from a study of shared clonotypes between healthy human individuals. Assay runs were performed at deep level. Data came from immunoSEQ multiplex PCR; TCRdb stores just in-frame clones and leaves some out. Found here are around 980,000 clones, 78% of them singletons; the top ten hold under 0.8%. To note about this clone: Its cognate antigen is unknown.

Germline CDR1 is SQVTM and CDR2 is ANQGSEA. J lost 0 bases, V lost 7 bases, and 3 bases had no gene match. This CDR3 comprises 12 residues. There were only Caucasian adults among the donors, and all lived in Nashville, Tennessee. Study outcomes and limitations: Estimated richness values were generally larger in naive subsets than in memory subsets. The low donor count limited represented genetic and exposure-history diversity.

Sequenced material: memory CD4+ T cells from PBMCs. Indicated subset: CD45RA-negative fraction. The chain is built from TRBV29-1 and TRBJ2-7; 7 nucleotides match TRBD1. The TCR comes from a man in his late teens or twenties in good health. Some clones in this sample may be carry-over from other donors' samples. DNA for the CDR3: TGCAGCGGCCGGGACAGCTCCTACGAGCAGTACTTC. Protein sequence: CSGRDSSYEQYF.